This T cell receptor beta chain was captured by sequencing in a study of T cell repertoires in ileal Crohn's disease. TCRB immunosequencing input was five hundred nanograms of biopsy DNA per sample. Measured with immunoSEQ multiplex PCR; TCRdb has only the in-frame clones, and not every one. The data contain 15,000 to 20,000 clones, about 93% of them singletons. General study results and limits: Active smokers at surgery had more clonal expansions than non-smokers.

Points on this clone: Its cognate antigen is unknown.

Eligibility required adulthood, ileal or ileocolonic Crohn's disease and indicated ileocolonic resection. V trimming: 3 bases; J trimming: 6 bases; junction bases outside the gene matches: 22. The germline V gene encodes CDR1 ENHRY and CDR2 SYGVKD. This CDR3 is built from 20 residues. This sequence was found in an adult with Crohn's disease. The sample was ileal tissue. The chain recombines TRBV10-3 with TRBJ2-7; TRBD2 matches at 11 bases. The CDR3 sequence: CAISDRTLGLAGERLLEQYF. The CDR3 DNA is TGTGCCATCAGTGACAGGACTCTAGGACTAGCGGGCGAAAGGCTCCTCGAGCAGTACTTC.